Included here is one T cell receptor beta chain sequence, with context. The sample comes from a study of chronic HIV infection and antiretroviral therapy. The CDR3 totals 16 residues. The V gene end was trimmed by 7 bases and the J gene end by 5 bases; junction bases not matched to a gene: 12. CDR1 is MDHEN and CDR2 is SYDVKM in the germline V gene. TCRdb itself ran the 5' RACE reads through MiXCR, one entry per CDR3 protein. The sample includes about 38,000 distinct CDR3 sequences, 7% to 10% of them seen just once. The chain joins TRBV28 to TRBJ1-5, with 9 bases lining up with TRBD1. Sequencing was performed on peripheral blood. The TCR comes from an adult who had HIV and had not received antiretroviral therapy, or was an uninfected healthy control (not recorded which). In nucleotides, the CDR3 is TGTGCCAGCACTTTCCCTCCTTACAGGGGGCATCAGCCCCAGCATTTT. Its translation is CASTFPPYRGHQPQHF.